This T cell receptor beta chain was captured by sequencing in a study of PD-L1 blockade in urothelial cancer. Whole-study context: Administration of atezolizumab to patients began at some point between 2013 and 2015, at 1,200 mg intravenously every 3 weeks. Blood yielded a median of approximately 130,000 T cells per sample.

In germline, CDR1 is LNHDA, CDR2 SQIVND (reference sequence). The CDR3 runs to 15 residues. V shed 8 bases, J shed 4 bases, and the junction held 7 bases outside the gene matches. This table comes from immunoSEQ multiplex PCR, and its TCRdb copy is limited to in-frame clones, with some not included. The sample records 35,000 to 55,000 clones, more than 75% being singletons. The origin of this receptor is a woman in her sixties with urothelial cancer. V usage is TRBV19 and J usage is TRBJ2-3; TRBD2 matches at 12 bases. The sequencing used PBMCs, collected around atezolizumab (anti-PD-L1) treatment. CDR3 sequence reads: CASFPTSGGADTQYF. The CDR3 DNA sequence: TGTGCCAGTTTCCCGACTAGCGGGGGAGCAGATACGCAGTATTTT. Filled out from reference TRBV19 and TRBJ2-3, the complete variable domain reads DGGITQSPKYLFRKEGQNVTLSCEQNLNHDAMYWYRQDPGQGLRLIYYSQIVNDFQKGDIAEGYSVSREKKESFPLTVTSAQKNPTAFYLCASFPTSGGADTQYFGPGTRLTVL.